One sample yielded the 14 T cell receptor beta chains listed below, sequenced in a study of Ad26.COV2.S vaccination and SARS-CoV-2 variants. The data were produced by immunoSEQ multiplex PCR, yet TCRdb's version contains in-frame clones alone and is incomplete. The sample consists of 300,000 to 450,000 clones, around 83% of them appearing once. Treatment defined: about 20 received Ad26.COV2.S at low or high dose, single or two shots; a few received placebo; per-sample allocation not given. Day 63 following the first vaccine or placebo injection was when the samples were taken. Here the sequenced sample was peripheral blood, taken in a trial of Ad26.COV2.S vaccine versus placebo. These TCRs come from a person aged 18 to 59 who received the Ad26.COV2.S COVID-19 vaccine or a placebo.

The gene calls are TRBV28 and TRBJ1-1; no definite D call. The CDR3 loop spans 16 amino acids. Trimming took 6 bases from V and 1 from J, leaving 18 bases between them. Germline V gene data show CDR1 as MDHEN and CDR2 as SYDVKM. The CDR3 nucleotides are TGTGCCAGCAGCCTCCCCTACGGTCTATCGAACACTGAAGCTTTCTTT. Amino acid sequence: CASSLPYGLSNTEAFF.

The J gene is TRBJ1-1, the V gene TRBV18; D remains ambiguous. The CDR3 loop spans 14 amino acids. V was trimmed by 2 bases and J by 4 bases, leaving 11 bases between them. CDR1 is KGHSH, CDR2 LQKENI, per germline. CDR3 amino acids: CASSPIGRGTEAFF. The CDR3 DNA sequence: TGTGCCAGCTCACCAATCGGACGAGGCACTGAAGCTTTCTTT. The full variable domain, in which reference TRBV18 and TRBJ1-1 provide the parts outside the CDR3, is NAGVMQNPRHLVRRRGQEARLRCSPMKGHSHVYWYRQLPEEGLKFMVYLQKENIIDESGMPKERFSAEFPKEGPSILRIQQVVRGDSAAYFCASSPIGRGTEAFFGQGTRLTVV.

The chain employs TRBV7-6 and TRBJ2-3, with 9 nucleotides matching TRBD2. CDR3 size: 17 residues. CDR1 and CDR2 (germline): SGHVS, FNYEAQ. Trimming removed 2 bases from V and 2 bases from J; junction bases left unmatched: 8. CDR3 nucleotide sequence: TGTGCCAGCAGCTTAAGTAGCGGGGGAGAAGTCACAGATACGCAGTATTTT. It yields the protein CASSLSSGGEVTDTQYF. Combining the CDR3 with reference TRBV7-6 and TRBJ2-3 gives the whole variable domain GAGVSQSPRYKVTKRGQDVALRCDPISGHVSLYWYRQALGQGPEFLTYFNYEAQQDKSGLPNDRFSAERPEGSISTLTIQRTEQRDSAMYRCASSLSSGGEVTDTQYFGPGTRLTVL.

This chain connects TRBV20-1 to TRBJ1-2; D might be TRBD1 (6 bases). V lost 3 bases to trimming and J lost 1 base, with 15 bases between them. The CDR3 has 15 amino acids. Germline CDR1 is DFQATT and CDR2 is SNEGSKA (reference sequence). Here the CDR3 reads CSASLRSQGNYGYTF. The CDR3 DNA sequence: TGCAGTGCTAGTCTGCGCTCACAGGGTAACTATGGCTACACCTTC.

This clone occurred a few times. V gene TRBV30 combines with J gene TRBJ1-5; D unresolved. The CDR3 consists of 13 residues. Trimming took 1 base from V and 4 from J, leaving 8 bases between them. Germline values: CDR1 GTSNPN, CDR2 SVGIG (reference sequence). CDR3 amino acids: CAWSAQRNQPQHF. The CDR3 DNA sequence: TGTGCCTGGAGTGCCCAGAGAAATCAGCCCCAGCATTTT.

This clone showed up just once. The chain couples TRBV12-3 or TRBV12-4 to TRBJ1-1; maybe TRBD1 (6 bases). The CDR3 is made up of 11 amino acids. Trimming cost V 6 bases and J 8 bases, with 10 bases left between them. The CDR3 region is CASRRTEEAFF. The CDR3 region has the DNA TGTGCCAGCAGAAGGACAGAGGAAGCTTTCTTT.

This rearrangement joins TRBV7-9 to TRBJ1-6; TRBD1 matches 9 bases. The CDR3 sequence is 17 residues long. The germline V gene encodes CDR1 SEHNR and CDR2 FQNEAQ (reference sequence). V dropped 4 bases and J dropped 6; count of bases not matched to a gene: 10. CDR3 in amino acids: CASSSTGTGRGNSPLHF. The CDR3 DNA follows: TGTGCCAGCAGCTCAACTGGGACAGGGAGGGGTAATTCACCCCTCCACTTT.

V and J are TRBV29-1 and TRBJ1-2, with TRBD1 matching over 10 bases. Trimming took 6 bases from V and 6 from J; bases not matched to a gene: 4. The CDR3 runs 12 residues. Germline V gene lookup returns CDR1 SQVTM and CDR2 ANQGSEA. DNA for the CDR3: TGCAGCGTCGGGACAGGGGTCGATGGCTACACCTTC. Protein product: CSVGTGVDGYTF.

V and J are TRBV6-5 and TRBJ1-1; D is possibly TRBD1 (5 bases). Looked up from germline, CDR1 is MNHEY and CDR2 is SVGAGI. V lost 7 bases and J lost 7, with 16 bases in between. This CDR3 region has 13 residues. CDR3 bases: TGTGCCAGCACCCCCGGGGGTGGGGATGAAGCTTTCTTT. This codes for CASTPGGGDEAFF.

This chain joins TRBV28 and TRBJ2-7; D is ambiguous. The V and J ends lost 6 bases and 3 bases respectively, with 9 bases between them. Germline CDR1 MDHEN, CDR2 SYDVKM. This CDR3 has 12 amino acids. CDR3 residues: CASRGPHYEQYF. The DNA of the CDR3 is TGTGCCAGCAGAGGGCCCCACTACGAGCAGTACTTC.

A remark on this clone: A read error may account for a junction end that differs from germline. The V call is TRBV29-1, the J call TRBJ2-2, with D possibly being TRBD2 (7 bases). CDR1 and CDR2 (germline): SQVTM, ANQGSEA. The CDR3 consists of 13 residues. The CDR3 DNA sequence: TGCAGCGTCCGAGGGGGGGGCAACAGGGAGTTGTTTTTT. Protein product: CSVRGGGNRELFF.

The chain uses TRBV19 and TRBJ2-6; D possibly corresponds to TRBD2 (5 bases). The CDR3 consists of 19 residues. The germline V gene has CDR1 LNHDA and CDR2 SQIVND (reference sequence). V was pared by 1 base and J by 0 bases, with 16 bases between. The CDR3 DNA sequence: TGTGCCAGTAGTATAGTTTGGTCGTTCGCGGGCTCTGGGGCCAACGTCCTGACTTTC. Translating gives CASSIVWSFAGSGANVLTF.

The chain has TRBV5-1 and TRBJ2-4; TRBD1 might be the D (5 bases). Germline V CDR1 and CDR2: SGHRS, YFSETQ. The V end lost 4 bases, the J end lost 8 bases, and 13 bases lay between the germline ends. This CDR3 spans 13 amino acids. The CDR3 DNA is TGCGCCAGCAGCCCCGGGCAGGGCGACATTCAGTACTTC. This encodes CASSPGQGDIQYF.

To note about this clone: Here the CDR3 omits its conserved ending phenylalanine or tryptophan, so a read error is the likely source. The limits of the CDR3 on the DNA are not certain, so only TCRdb's listed CDR3 is given. The chain combines TRBV10-1 with TRBJ2-4; the DNA was not used to check the table's D call, TRBD1. Per the germline V gene, CDR1 is WNHNN and CDR2 is SYGVQD (reference sequence). The CDR3 length equals 13 residues, ends included. CDR3 protein: CASSVDRGPPRVP.